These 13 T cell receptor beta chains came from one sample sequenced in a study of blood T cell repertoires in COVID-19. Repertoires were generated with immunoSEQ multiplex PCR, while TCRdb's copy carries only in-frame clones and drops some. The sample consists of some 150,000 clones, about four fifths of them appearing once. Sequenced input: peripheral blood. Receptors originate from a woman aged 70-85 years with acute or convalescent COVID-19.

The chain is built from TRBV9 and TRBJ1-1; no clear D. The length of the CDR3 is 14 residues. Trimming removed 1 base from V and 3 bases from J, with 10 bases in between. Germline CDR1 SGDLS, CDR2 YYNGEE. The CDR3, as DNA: TGTGCCAGCAGCGTATCAGGTTTGGACACTGAAGCTTTCTTT. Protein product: CASSVSGLDTEAFF.

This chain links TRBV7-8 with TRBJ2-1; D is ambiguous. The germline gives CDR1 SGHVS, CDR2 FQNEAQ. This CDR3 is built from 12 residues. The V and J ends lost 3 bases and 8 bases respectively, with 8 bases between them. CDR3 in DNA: TGTGCCAGCAGCTTTAGTACCTATGAGCAGTTCTTC. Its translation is CASSFSTYEQFF. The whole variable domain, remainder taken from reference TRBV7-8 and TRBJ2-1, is GAGVSQSPRYKVAKRGQDVALRCDPISGHVSLFWYQQALGQGPEFLTYFQNEAQLDKSGLPSDRFFAERPEGSVSTLKIQRTQQEDSAVYLCASSFSTYEQFFGPGTRLTVL.

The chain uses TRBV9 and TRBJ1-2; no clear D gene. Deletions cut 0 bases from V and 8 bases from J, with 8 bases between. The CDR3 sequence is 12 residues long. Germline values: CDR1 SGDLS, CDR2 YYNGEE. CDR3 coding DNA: TGTGCCAGCAGCGTAGCGAGCAGGGGCTACACCTTC. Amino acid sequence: CASSVASRGYTF.

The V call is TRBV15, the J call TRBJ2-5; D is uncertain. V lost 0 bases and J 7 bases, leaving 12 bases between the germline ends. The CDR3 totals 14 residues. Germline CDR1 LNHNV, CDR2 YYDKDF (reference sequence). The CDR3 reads CATSRDGGKGTQYF. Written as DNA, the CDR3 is TGTGCCACCAGCAGAGATGGCGGAAAAGGGACCCAGTACTTC.

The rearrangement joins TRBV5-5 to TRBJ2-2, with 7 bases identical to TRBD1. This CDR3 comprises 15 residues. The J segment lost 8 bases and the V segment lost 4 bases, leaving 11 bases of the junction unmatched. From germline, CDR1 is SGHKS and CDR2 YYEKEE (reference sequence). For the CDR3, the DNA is TGTGCCAGCAGCGACCGGGACAGCTTAACGGGGGAGCTGTTTTTT. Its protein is CASSDRDSLTGELFF.

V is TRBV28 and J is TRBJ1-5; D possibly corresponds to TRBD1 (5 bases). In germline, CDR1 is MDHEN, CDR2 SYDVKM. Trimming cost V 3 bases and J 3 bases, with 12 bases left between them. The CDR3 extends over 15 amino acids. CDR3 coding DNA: TGTGCCAGCAGTTTGGCGAACAGGAACAATCAGCCCCAGCATTTT. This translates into CASSLANRNNQPQHF. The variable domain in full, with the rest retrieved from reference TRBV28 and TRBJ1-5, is DVKVTQSSRYLVKRTGEKVFLECVQDMDHENMFWYRQDPGLGLRLIYFSYDVKMKEKGDIPEGYSVSREKKERFSLILESASTNQTSMYLCASSLANRNNQPQHFGDGTRLSIL.

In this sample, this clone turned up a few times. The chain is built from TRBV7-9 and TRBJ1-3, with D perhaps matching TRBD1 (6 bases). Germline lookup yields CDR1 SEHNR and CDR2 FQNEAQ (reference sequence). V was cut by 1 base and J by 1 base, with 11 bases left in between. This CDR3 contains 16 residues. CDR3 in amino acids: CASSLDTGISGNTIYF. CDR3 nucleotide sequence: TGTGCCAGCAGCTTAGACACAGGGATTTCTGGAAACACCATATATTTT.

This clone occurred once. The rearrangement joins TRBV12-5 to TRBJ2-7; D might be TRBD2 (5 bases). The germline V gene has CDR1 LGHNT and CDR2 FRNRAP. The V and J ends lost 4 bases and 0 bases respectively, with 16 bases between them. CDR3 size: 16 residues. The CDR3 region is CASGSFEGESSYEQYF. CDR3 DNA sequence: TGTGCTAGTGGTTCTTTTGAGGGTGAAAGCTCCTACGAGCAGTACTTC.

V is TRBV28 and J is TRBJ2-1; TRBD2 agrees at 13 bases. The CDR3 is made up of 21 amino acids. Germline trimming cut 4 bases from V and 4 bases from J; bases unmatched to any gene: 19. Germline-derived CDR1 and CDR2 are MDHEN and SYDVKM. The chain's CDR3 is CASSWSGATSGRAGLYNEQFF. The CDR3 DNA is TGTGCCAGCAGTTGGTCAGGGGCCACTAGCGGGAGGGCGGGTTTATACAATGAGCAGTTCTTC.

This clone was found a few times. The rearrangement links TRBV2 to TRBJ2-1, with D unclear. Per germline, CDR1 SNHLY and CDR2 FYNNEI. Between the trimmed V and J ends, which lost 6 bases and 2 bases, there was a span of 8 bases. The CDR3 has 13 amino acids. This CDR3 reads CASRETPYNEQFF. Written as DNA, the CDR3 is TGTGCCAGCAGAGAGACACCCTACAATGAGCAGTTCTTC.

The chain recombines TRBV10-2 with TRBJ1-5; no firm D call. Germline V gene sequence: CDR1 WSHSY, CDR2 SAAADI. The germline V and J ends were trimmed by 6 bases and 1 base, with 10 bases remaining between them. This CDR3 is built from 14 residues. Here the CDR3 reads CASRLDLSNQPQHF. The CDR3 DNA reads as TGCGCCAGCAGACTAGACCTAAGCAATCAGCCCCAGCATTTT.

The CDR3 sequence is CAWGGTSGWKETQYF. The CDR3 nucleotides read TGTGCCTGGGGAGGAACTAGCGGGTGGAAAGAGACCCAGTACTTC. The chain joins TRBV30 to TRBJ2-5; 9 bases agree with TRBD2. Germline loops: CDR1 GTSNPN, CDR2 SVGIG (reference sequence). The V gene end was trimmed by 5 bases and the J gene end by 3 bases; junction bases not matched to a gene: 10. This CDR3 contains 15 residues.

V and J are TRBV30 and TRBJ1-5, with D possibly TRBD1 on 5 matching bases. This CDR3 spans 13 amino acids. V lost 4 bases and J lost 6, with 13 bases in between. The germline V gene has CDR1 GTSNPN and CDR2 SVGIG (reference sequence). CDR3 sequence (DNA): TGTGCCTGGACTCAAGGGGAGGGTCAGCCCCAGCATTTT. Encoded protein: CAWTQGEGQPQHF. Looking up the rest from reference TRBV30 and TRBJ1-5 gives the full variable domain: SQTIHQWPATLVQPVGSPLSLECTVEGTSNPNLYWYRQAAGRGLQLLFYSVGIGQISSEVPQNLSASRPQDRQFILSSKKLLLSDSGFYLCAWTQGEGQPQHFGDGTRLSIL.